A selection of T cell receptor beta chains follows, all from one sample in a study of blood T cells in healthy people across ages. TCRdb passed the 5' RACE reads through MiXCR, listing each CDR3 protein once. The table lists 850,000 to 1,000,000 distinct CDR3 sequences, roughly 43% of them singletons. The source material was blood. Every receptor here comes from a man aged 25 to 45 in good health. The CDR3 runs from the conserved cysteine through the conserved F or W. The D gene is left open where the match is weak. Some rows mark clone size as missing; the rest say once, few, many or name a class of expanded clone.

V	size	D	J	CDR3	DNA
TRBV7-2	.	.	TRBJ2-3	CASSLTGLRADTQYF	TGTGCCAGCAGTTTAACGGGACTCCGGGCAGATACGCAGTATTTT
TRBV7-3	few	.	TRBJ2-3	CASSFQGGADTQYF	TGTGCCAGCAGCTTTCAGGGTGGGGCAGATACGCAGTATTTT
TRBV12-3/TRBV12-4	once	.	TRBJ2-5	CASGEWAKETQYF	TGTGCCAGCGGGGAATGGGCGAAAGAGACCCAGTACTTC
TRBV5-1	.	.	TRBJ1-4	CASSSGASRTNEKLFF	TGCGCCAGCAGCAGCGGGGCATCGCGAACTAATGAAAAACTGTTTTTT
TRBV20-1	few	TRBD2	TRBJ2-1	CSARVGLAGGFSYNEQFF	TGCAGTGCTAGAGTGGGACTAGCGGGGGGGTTTTCCTACAATGAGCAGTTCTTC
TRBV27	.	TRBD1	TRBJ2-1	CASSPMMDRVSNEQFF	TGTGCCAGCAGTCCGATGATGGACAGGGTTTCCAATGAGCAGTTCTTC
TRBV27	few	.	TRBJ1-1	CASSGTAGTTAFF	TGTGCCAGCAGTGGAACGGCCGGGACCACCGCTTTCTTT
TRBV5-1	many	.	TRBJ1-2	CASSLGGDYGYTF	TGCGCCAGCAGCTTGGGAGGAGACTATGGCTACACCTTC
TRBV7-9	.	TRBD1	TRBJ1-6	CASIGQGPGSPLHF	TGTGCCAGCATCGGACAGGGTCCTGGATCACCCCTCCACTTT
TRBV28	many	.	TRBJ2-3	CASTRGHTQYF	TGTGCCAGCACCCGTGGTCACACGCAGTATTTT
TRBV20-1	once	.	TRBJ1-2	CSAQGGGDYGYTF	TGCAGTGCCCAAGGAGGGGGGGACTATGGCTACACCTTC
TRBV6-5	few	.	TRBJ2-5	CASSYSRGDQETQYF	TGTGCCAGCAGTTACTCGAGAGGAGATCAAGAGACCCAGTACTTC
TRBV4-2	.	TRBD2	TRBJ2-1	CASSRQVPSGASYEQFF	TGTGCCAGCAGCCGCCAAGTCCCTAGCGGGGCCTCCTACGAGCAGTTCTTC
TRBV29-1	few	.	TRBJ1-2	CSVVPGAYGYTF	TGCAGCGTAGTACCCGGGGCCTATGGCTACACCTTC
TRBV29-1	.	.	TRBJ1-2	CSVWTGYGYTF	TGCAGCGTCTGGACTGGCTATGGCTACACCTTC
TRBV5-1	.	.	TRBJ2-1	CASSLGGGSYDEQFF	TGCGCCAGCAGCTTGGGGGGAGGCTCCTACGATGAGCAGTTCTTC
TRBV2	.	TRBD1	TRBJ1-1	CATTGEGSTEAFF	TGTGCCACCACAGGGGAGGGGAGCACTGAAGCTTTCTTT
TRBV7-8	.	TRBD2	TRBJ2-7	CASSLPPVMTSGYEQYF	TGTGCCAGCAGCTTACCCCCAGTGATGACTAGCGGTTACGAGCAGTACTTC
TRBV9	.	.	TRBJ2-3	CASSVVGASYSDTQYF	TGTGCCAGCAGCGTCGTTGGGGCAAGTTACTCCGATACGCAGTATTTT
TRBV11-2	.	TRBD1	TRBJ1-2	CASSLVTGAEGYTF	TGTGCCAGCAGCTTAGTTACAGGGGCGGAAGGCTACACCTTC
TRBV27	.	.	TRBJ1-4	CASSLSGANEKLFF	TGTGCCAGCAGTTTATCGGGTGCTAATGAAAAACTGTTTTTT
TRBV4-1	.	.	TRBJ2-3	CASSQVRGKRTDTQYF	TGCGCCAGCAGCCAAGTTAGGGGGAAACGCACAGATACGCAGTATTTT
TRBV11-2	.	.	TRBJ2-7	CASSLSPLVYEQYF	TGTGCCAGCAGCTTATCCCCCCTAGTCTACGAGCAGTACTTC
TRBV4-3	.	TRBD1	TRBJ2-1	CASSQGTGEDDEQFF	TGCGCCAGCAGCCAGGGGACAGGGGAAGATGATGAGCAGTTCTTC
TRBV27	.	.	TRBJ1-2	CASSFRSGYGYTF	TGTGCCAGCAGTTTTAGGAGTGGCTATGGCTACACCTTC
TRBV7-2	few	.	TRBJ2-3	CASSSWGGALDTQYF	TGTGCCAGCAGCTCCTGGGGGGGGGCGTTAGATACGCAGTATTTT
TRBV7-2	many	.	TRBJ2-7	CASSLGGGEQYF	TGCGCCAGCAGCCTGGGGGGCGGAGAGCAGTACTTC
TRBV7-2	.	.	TRBJ2-7	CASREDATYEQYF	TGTGCCAGCAGAGAAGATGCTACCTACGAGCAGTACTTC
TRBV27	few	.	TRBJ2-1	CARRGQSYNEQFF	TGTGCCAGGAGGGGCCAGTCCTACAATGAGCAGTTCTTC
TRBV28	.	TRBD2	TRBJ2-7	CASSLRAGVLSYEQYF	TGTGCCAGCAGTTTAAGAGCGGGGGTGCTTTCCTACGAGCAGTACTTC
TRBV12-3/TRBV12-4	.	.	TRBJ2-3	CASSKRREGADTQYF	TGTGCCAGCAGTAAGCGGCGCGAGGGCGCAGATACGCAGTATTTT
TRBV5-1	many	.	TRBJ2-2	CASSLSSTGNTGELFF	TGCGCCAGCAGCTTGTCATCGACAGGGAACACCGGGGAGCTGTTTTTT
TRBV24-1	few	.	TRBJ2-5	CATRLGETQYF	TGTGCCACCAGATTAGGGGAGACCCAGTACTTC
TRBV29-1	.	TRBD1	TRBJ2-5	CSPIYRGEGQETQYF	TGCAGCCCGATCTACAGGGGAGAGGGACAAGAGACCCAGTACTTC
TRBV6-5	.	TRBD2	TRBJ2-3	CATSGGGMDAQYF	TGTGCCACCAGCGGGGGGGGAATGGATGCGCAGTATTTT
TRBV7-2	once	TRBD1	TRBJ2-2	CASSLHRGGTGELFF	TGCGCCAGCAGCCTCCACAGGGGCGGAACCGGGGAGCTGTTTTTT
TRBV10-3	.	TRBD1	TRBJ1-3	CAITETGVSSGNTIYF	TGTGCCATCACCGAGACAGGGGTCAGCTCTGGAAACACCATATATTTT
TRBV20-1	once	TRBD2	TRBJ2-7	CSALRTSGDSYEQYF	TGCAGTGCCCTGAGGACTAGCGGGGACTCCTACGAGCAGTACTTC
TRBV9	few	TRBD2	TRBJ2-3	CASSYGGLPRTDTQYF	TGTGCCAGCAGCTACGGGGGACTACCACGCACAGATACGCAGTATTTT
TRBV7-2	many	TRBD2	TRBJ2-1	CASSAGLDVNEQFF	TGTGCCAGCAGCGCGGGACTAGACGTCAATGAGCAGTTCTTC
TRBV5-6	.	TRBD1	TRBJ1-5	CASSLAEDRGDQPQHF	TGTGCCAGCAGCTTGGCCGAAGACAGGGGTGATCAGCCCCAGCATTTT
TRBV29-1	.	.	TRBJ2-1	CSVEVSGNEQFF	TGCAGCGTTGAGGTCTCGGGGAATGAGCAGTTCTTC
TRBV20-1	many	.	TRBJ2-1	CSARITRTPVGEQFF	TGCAGTGCCCGCATAACTAGAACGCCCGTGGGTGAGCAGTTCTTC